Below are 3 T cell receptor beta chains sequenced from a single sample in a study of lymphopenia after photon versus proton radiotherapy. TCRdb keeps only in-frame clones here, not all; method: immunoSEQ multiplex PCR. The data show tens of thousands of clones, 87% seen once. Specimen: peripheral blood, collected from a patient treated with proton-based radiotherapy. The receptors derive from an older man with esophageal cancer.

The chain recombines TRBV19 with TRBJ1-1, with TRBD1 matching 11 bases. CDR3 length: 14 amino acids. Germline CDR1 LNHDA, CDR2 SQIVND (reference sequence). Trimming took 6 bases from V and 3 from J; bases not matched to a gene: 3. CDR3 sequence: CASSPDRGHTEAFF. As DNA, the CDR3 is TGTGCCAGTAGCCCGGACAGGGGGCACACTGAAGCTTTCTTT. The variable domain in full, completed from reference TRBV19 and TRBJ1-1, reads DGGITQSPKYLFRKEGQNVTLSCEQNLNHDAMYWYRQDPGQGLRLIYYSQIVNDFQKGDIAEGYSVSREKKESFPLTVTSAQKNPTAFYLCASSPDRGHTEAFFGQGTRLTVV.

This sequence joins TRBV2 and TRBJ2-7; 11 bases are a match to TRBD2. CDR1 and CDR2 (germline): SNHLY, FYNNEI. Losses at the gene ends were 7 bases for V and 3 bases for J; bases not matched to a gene: 5. The CDR3 contains 14 residues. The CDR3 coding sequence is TGTGCCAGCACCCTAGCGGGAGGCCTCTACGAGCAGTACTTC. Amino acid sequence: CASTLAGGLYEQYF. Complete variable domain (other parts from reference TRBV2 and TRBJ2-7): EPEVTQTPSHQVTQMGQEVILRCVPISNHLYFYWYRQILGQKVEFLVSFYNNEISEKSEIFDDQFSVERPDGSNFTLKIRSTKLEDSAMYFCASTLAGGLYEQYFGPGTRLTVT.

This chain connects TRBV18 to TRBJ2-7; TRBD1 agrees at 8 bases. The CDR3 is made up of 17 amino acids. Looked up from germline, CDR1 is KGHSH and CDR2 is LQKENI. V trimming: 0 bases; J trimming: 4 bases; junction bases outside the gene matches: 11. CDR3: CASSPPDQGAGGYEQYF. The CDR3 DNA follows: TGTGCCAGCTCACCACCAGACCAGGGGGCCGGAGGGTACGAGCAGTACTTC.